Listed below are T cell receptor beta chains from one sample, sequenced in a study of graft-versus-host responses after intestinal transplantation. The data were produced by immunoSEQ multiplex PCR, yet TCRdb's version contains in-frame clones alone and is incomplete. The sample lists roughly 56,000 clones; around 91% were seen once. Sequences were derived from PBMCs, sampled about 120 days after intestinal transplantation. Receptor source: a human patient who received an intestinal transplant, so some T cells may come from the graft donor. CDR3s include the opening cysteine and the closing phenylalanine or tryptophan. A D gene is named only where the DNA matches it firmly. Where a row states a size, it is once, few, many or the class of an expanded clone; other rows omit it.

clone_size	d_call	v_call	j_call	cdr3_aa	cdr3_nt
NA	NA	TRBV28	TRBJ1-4	CASSSPGVEKLFF	TGTGCCAGCAGTTCCCCAGGGGTTGAAAAACTGTTTTTT
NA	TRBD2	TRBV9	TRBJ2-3	CASSGGTSGVTDTQYF	TGTGCCAGCAGCGGCGGGACTAGCGGCGTCACAGATACGCAGTATTTT
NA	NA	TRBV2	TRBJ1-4	CASSEAPGNNEKLFF	TGTGCCAGCAGTGAAGCTCCGGGAAATAATGAAAAACTGTTTTTT
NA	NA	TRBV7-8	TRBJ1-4	CASSLPGWNEKLFF	TGTGCCAGCAGCTTACCAGGGTGGAATGAAAAACTGTTTTTT
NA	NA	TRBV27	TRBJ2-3	CASSSLMGPSTDTQYF	TGTGCCAGCAGTTCCCTCATGGGCCCTAGCACAGATACGCAGTATTTT
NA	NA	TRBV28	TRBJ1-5	CASSQGPWPRGSNQPQHF	TGTGCCAGCAGCCAGGGCCCTTGGCCCCGCGGGAGCAATCAGCCCCAGCATTTT
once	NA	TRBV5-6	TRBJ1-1	CASSSSGGAYMNTEAFF	TGTGCCAGCAGCAGCTCGGGGGGCGCGTATATGAACACTGAAGCTTTCTTT
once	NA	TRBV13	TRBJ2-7	CASSLVGTLPYEQYF	TGTGCCAGCAGCTTAGTAGGGACTCTCCCCTACGAGCAGTACTTC
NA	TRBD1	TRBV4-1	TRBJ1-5	CASSQDLSGTGNNQPQHF	TGCGCCAGCAGCCAAGATCTATCCGGGACAGGGAACAATCAGCCCCAGCATTTT
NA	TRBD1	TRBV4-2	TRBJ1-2	CASSNPETGGSNYGYTF	TGTGCCAGCAGCAACCCCGAGACAGGGGGCTCTAACTATGGCTACACCTTC
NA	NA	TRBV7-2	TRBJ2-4	CASSLLGARVDF	TGTGCCAGCAGCTTACTAGGCGCCAGGGTGGACTTC
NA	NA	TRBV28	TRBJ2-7	CASADYEQYF	TGTGCCAGCGCCGACTACGAGCAGTACTTC
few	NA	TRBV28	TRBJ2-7	CASLARSYEQYF	TGTGCCAGCTTAGCGCGTTCCTACGAGCAGTACTTC
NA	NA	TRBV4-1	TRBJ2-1	CASSQDHRSSYNEQFF	TGCGCCAGCAGCCAAGATCACAGGAGCTCCTACAATGAGCAGTTCTTC
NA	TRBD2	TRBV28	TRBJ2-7	CASREGAGGGQYF	TGTGCCAGCAGGGAAGGAGCGGGAGGAGGGCAGTACTTC
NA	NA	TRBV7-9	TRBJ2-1	CASSLGLIDNEQFF	TGTGCCAGCAGCTTAGGGCTTATAGACAATGAGCAGTTCTTC
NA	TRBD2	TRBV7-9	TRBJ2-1	CASSRRAGTSGIRYNEQFF	TGTGCCAGCAGCCGTAGGGCGGGGACTAGCGGGATAAGGTACAATGAGCAGTTCTTC
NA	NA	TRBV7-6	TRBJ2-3	CASSLFGAVGFTDTQYF	TGTGCCAGCAGCTTATTTGGGGCAGTAGGTTTCACAGATACGCAGTATTTT
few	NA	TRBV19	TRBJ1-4	CASSINGKDEKLFF	TGTGCCAGTAGTATAAATGGAAAGGATGAAAAACTGTTTTTT
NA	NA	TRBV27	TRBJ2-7	CASSLGASYEQYF	TGTGCCAGCAGTTTAGGGGCGTCCTACGAGCAGTACTTC
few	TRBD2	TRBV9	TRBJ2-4	CASSAGLAGGPHF	TGTGCCAGCAGCGCAGGACTAGCGGGAGGGCCACACTTC
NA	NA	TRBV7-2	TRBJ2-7	CASSLSPPPYEQYF	TGTGCCAGCAGCTTAAGTCCTCCTCCCTACGAGCAGTACTTC
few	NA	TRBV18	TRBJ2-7	CASSPRFPSYEQYF	TGTGCCAGCTCACCCCGCTTCCCGAGCTACGAGCAGTACTTC
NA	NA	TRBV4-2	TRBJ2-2	CASSQGGNWNTGELFF	TGTGCCAGCAGCCAAGGGGGGAACTGGAACACCGGGGAGCTGTTTTTT
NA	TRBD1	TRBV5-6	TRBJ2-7	CASSFDRVSYEQYF	TGTGCCAGCAGCTTCGACAGGGTATCCTACGAGCAGTACTTC
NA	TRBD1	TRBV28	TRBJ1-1	CASSLGQSNTEAFF	TGTGCCAGCAGTTTGGGACAGTCAAACACTGAAGCTTTCTTT
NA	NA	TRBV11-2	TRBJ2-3	CASSLWGRKEDTQYF	TGTGCCAGCAGCTTATGGGGCAGGAAAGAGGATACGCAGTATTTT
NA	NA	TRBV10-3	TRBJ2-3	CAIGGGESDTQYF	TGTGCCATCGGGGGCGGGGAGTCAGATACGCAGTATTTT
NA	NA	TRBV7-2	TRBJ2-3	CASRRPRSDTQYF	TGTGCCAGCAGACGTCCTAGATCAGATACGCAGTATTTT
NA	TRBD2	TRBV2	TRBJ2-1	CASRGPGLGYNEQFF	TGTGCCAGCAGGGGCCCGGGACTAGGCTACAATGAGCAGTTCTTC
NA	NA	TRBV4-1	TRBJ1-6	CASSQDYRGSGLHF	TGCGCCAGCAGCCAAGATTACCGGGGGTCGGGCCTCCACTTT
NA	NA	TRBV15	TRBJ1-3	CATSRARVNSGNTIYF	TGTGCCACCAGCAGAGCCAGGGTCAACTCTGGAAACACCATATATTTT
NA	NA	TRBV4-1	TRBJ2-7	CASSQGRNSYEQYF	TGCGCCAGCAGCCAAGGTAGGAATTCCTACGAGCAGTACTTC
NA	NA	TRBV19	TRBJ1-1	CASSWTTDYEAFF	TGTGCCAGTAGTTGGACAACCGACTATGAAGCTTTCTTT
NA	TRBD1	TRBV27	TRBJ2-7	CASRRDRNYEQYF	TGTGCCAGCAGGAGGGACAGGAACTACGAGCAGTACTTC
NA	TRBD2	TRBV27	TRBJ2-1	CASSSGLAGAGEQFF	TGTGCCAGCAGTTCGGGACTAGCGGGGGCGGGGGAGCAGTTCTTC
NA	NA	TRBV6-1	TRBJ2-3	CASSRGGADTQYF	TGTGCCAGCAGTAGGGGGGGCGCAGATACGCAGTATTTT
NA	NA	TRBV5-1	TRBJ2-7	CASSSGQTASYEQYF	TGCGCCAGCAGCAGTGGACAGACAGCCTCCTACGAGCAGTACTTC
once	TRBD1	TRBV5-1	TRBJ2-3	CASPFSQGADTQYF	TGCGCCAGCCCGTTCTCGCAGGGGGCCGATACGCAGTATTTT
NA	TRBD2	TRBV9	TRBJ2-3	CASSPTSGRNTDTQYF	TGTGCCAGCAGCCCCACTAGCGGGAGGAACACAGATACGCAGTATTTT
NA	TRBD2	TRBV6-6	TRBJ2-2	CASSYPPGGYGELFF	TGTGCCAGCAGTTACCCCCCGGGAGGGTACGGGGAGCTGTTTTTT